The 2 T cell receptor beta chains given below trace back to one sample, sequenced in a study of identical twins. TCRdb called the 5' RACE reads again in MiXCR, with one record for every CDR3 protein. This sample yields about 720,000 distinct CDR3 sequences, of which over 15% are seen a single time; approximately 14% belongs to the top ten. These data also featured in a second study, about T cells expressing NK-cell markers.

Sequenced sample: PBMCs. Receptors originate from a woman between 18 and 29 years old in good health.

This rearrangement joins TRBV5-1 to TRBJ1-4; TRBD1 agrees at 9 bases. The junction had 4 bases not matched to a gene; V was cut back by 0 bases and J by 7 bases. The CDR3 has 15 amino acids. The germline gives CDR1 SGHRS, CDR2 YFSETQ. The CDR3 region is CASSLGDRDGEKLFF. CDR3 sequence (DNA): TGCGCCAGCAGCTTGGGGGACAGGGATGGTGAAAAACTGTTTTTT.

V gene TRBV20-1 combines with J gene TRBJ2-3; D unclear. The CDR3 consists of 13 residues. Germline lookup yields CDR1 DFQATT and CDR2 SNEGSKA (reference sequence). V was pared by 1 base and J by 3 bases, with 8 bases between. CDR3 coding DNA: TGCAGTGCTAGAGTGATAGTTACAGATACGCAGTATTTT. Translation: CSARVIVTDTQYF.